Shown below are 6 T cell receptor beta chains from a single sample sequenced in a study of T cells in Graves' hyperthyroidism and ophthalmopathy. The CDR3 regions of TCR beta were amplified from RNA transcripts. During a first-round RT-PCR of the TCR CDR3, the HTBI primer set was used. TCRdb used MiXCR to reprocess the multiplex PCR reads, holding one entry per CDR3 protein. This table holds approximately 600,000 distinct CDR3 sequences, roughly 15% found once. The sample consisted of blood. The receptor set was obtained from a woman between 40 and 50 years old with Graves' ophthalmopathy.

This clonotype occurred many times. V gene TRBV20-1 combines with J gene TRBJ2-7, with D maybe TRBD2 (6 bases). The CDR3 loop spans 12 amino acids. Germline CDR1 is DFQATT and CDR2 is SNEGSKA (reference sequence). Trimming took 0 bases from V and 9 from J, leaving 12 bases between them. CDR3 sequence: CSARDGTLGQYF. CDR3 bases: TGCAGTGCTAGAGATGGGACTCTAGGGCAGTACTTC.

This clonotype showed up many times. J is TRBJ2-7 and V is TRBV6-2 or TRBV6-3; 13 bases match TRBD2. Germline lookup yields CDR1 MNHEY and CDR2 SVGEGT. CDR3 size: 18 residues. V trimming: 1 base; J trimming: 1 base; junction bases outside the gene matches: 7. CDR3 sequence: CASSYFGTSGAQSYEQYF. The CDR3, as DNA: TGTGCCAGCAGTTACTTTGGGACTAGCGGGGCCCAATCCTACGAGCAGTACTTC.

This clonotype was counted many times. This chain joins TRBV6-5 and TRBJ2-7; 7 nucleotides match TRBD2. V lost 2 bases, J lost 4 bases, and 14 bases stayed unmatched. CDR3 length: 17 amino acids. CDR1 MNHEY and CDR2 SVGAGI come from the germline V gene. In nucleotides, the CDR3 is TGTGCCAGCAGTTACAGCTATATAGGCGGGAGTCCTTACGAGCAGTACTTC. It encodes CASSYSYIGGSPYEQYF.

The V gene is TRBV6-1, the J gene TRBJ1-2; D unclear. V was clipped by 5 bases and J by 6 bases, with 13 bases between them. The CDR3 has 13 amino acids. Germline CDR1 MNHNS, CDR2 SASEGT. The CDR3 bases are TGTGCCAGCAGTAGGACGGTCCGGGATGGCTACACCTTC. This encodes CASSRTVRDGYTF.

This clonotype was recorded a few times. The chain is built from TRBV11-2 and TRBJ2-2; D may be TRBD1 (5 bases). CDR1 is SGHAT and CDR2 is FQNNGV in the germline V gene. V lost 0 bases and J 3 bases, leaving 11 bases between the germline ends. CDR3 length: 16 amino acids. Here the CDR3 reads CASSLDGQGYTGELFF. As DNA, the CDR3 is TGTGCCAGCAGCTTAGATGGCCAGGGTTACACCGGGGAGCTGTTTTTT.

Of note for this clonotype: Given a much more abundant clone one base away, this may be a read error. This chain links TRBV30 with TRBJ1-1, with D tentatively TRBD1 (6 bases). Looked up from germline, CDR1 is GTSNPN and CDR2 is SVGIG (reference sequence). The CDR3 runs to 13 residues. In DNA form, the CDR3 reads TGTGCCTGGAGTGTCACAGGGAACACTGAAGTTTTCTTT. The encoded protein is CAWSVTGNTEVFF.